A selection of T cell receptor beta chains follows, all from one sample in a study of blood T cell repertoires in COVID-19. Profiled with immunoSEQ multiplex PCR; TCRdb holds only in-frame clones, not every one. Altogether 52,000 or so clones are present, 65% to 85% being singletons, with the ten largest covering approximately 17%. Specimen: peripheral blood. The receptors shown here come from a man aged 65 to 79 with active COVID-19. CDR3s include the opening cysteine and the closing phenylalanine or tryptophan. The D gene is left open where the match is weak. Not all rows give a size; the values are once, few, many and, for expanded clones, a class.

clone_size	v_call	d_call	j_call	cdr3_nt	cdr3_aa
NA	TRBV9	TRBD2	TRBJ2-4	TGTGCCAGCAGCCCTACGGACCGAGCGGGGGGGAACATTCAGTACTTC	CASSPTDRAGGNIQYF
NA	TRBV12-3/TRBV12-4	NA	TRBJ1-2	TGTGCCAGCAGTTTTGGAGGGTCTGGCTACACCTTC	CASSFGGSGYTF
NA	TRBV7-8	NA	TRBJ1-1	TGTGCCAGCAGCTTAGCGCGGAGCAGAGTGAACACTGAAGCTTTCTTT	CASSLARSRVNTEAFF
once	TRBV18	TRBD2	TRBJ2-5	TGTGCCAGCTCAAATAGACTAGCGGAAGAGACCCAGTACTTC	CASSNRLAEETQYF
NA	TRBV7-9	NA	TRBJ1-5	TGTGCCAGCAGGGGACCAGGGGTCGGCAATCAGCCCCAGCATTTT	CASRGPGVGNQPQHF
NA	TRBV6-2/TRBV6-3	NA	TRBJ1-2	TGTGCCAGCAGTTACGGGGGCCAGCCCCTGGTGAACACCTTC	CASSYGGQPLVNTF
few	TRBV7-2	TRBD2	TRBJ2-1	TGTGCCAGCAGCTTCGCCGGGACTAGCTACAATGAGCAGTTCTTC	CASSFAGTSYNEQFF
NA	TRBV27	TRBD1	TRBJ1-2	TGTGCCAGCAGTACCTCGACAGGGGGGTATGGCTACACCTTC	CASSTSTGGYGYTF
NA	TRBV3-1/TRBV3-2	TRBD2	TRBJ2-7	TGTGCCAGCAGCGACACTAGCGGGGGCTACGAGCAGTACTTC	CASSDTSGGYEQYF
NA	TRBV27	NA	TRBJ1-2	TGTGCCAGCAGTCCGGGGTCAAGTAACTATGGCTACACCTTC	CASSPGSSNYGYTF
NA	TRBV6-1	TRBD2	TRBJ2-2	TGTGCCAGCAGTGTAATCGGGAGGGCGGGCACCGGGGAGCTGTTTTTT	CASSVIGRAGTGELFF
once	TRBV5-4	NA	TRBJ2-3	TGTGCCAGCAGCTTGGCCAGGCGGGAAGATACGCAGTATTTT	CASSLARREDTQYF
NA	TRBV11-2	NA	TRBJ2-5	TGTGCCAGCAGCCGCAATGCGGGCGCGGGAGAGACCCAGTACTTC	CASSRNAGAGETQYF
NA	TRBV4-2	TRBD2	TRBJ2-1	TGTGCCAGCAGCCAGCTCACTAGCGGGAGTGCTGAGCAGTTCTTC	CASSQLTSGSAEQFF
NA	TRBV7-3	NA	TRBJ2-5	TGTGCCAGCAGCCCGCGAAATTCAGGGATAGGGACCCAGTACTTC	CASSPRNSGIGTQYF
NA	TRBV7-2	TRBD2	TRBJ2-7	TGTGCCAGCAGCTTAGCCCTACTAGCGGGAGGTTACGAGCAGTACTTC	CASSLALLAGGYEQYF
NA	TRBV28	NA	TRBJ1-4	TGTGCCAGCAGTTTCGAGAATGAAAAACTGTTTTTT	CASSFENEKLFF
NA	TRBV4-2	TRBD2	TRBJ2-1	TGTGCCAGCAGCCAAGTGACTAGCGGGAGAGGGTCCTACAATGAGCAGTTCTTC	CASSQVTSGRGSYNEQFF
few	TRBV28	NA	TRBJ1-6	TGTGCCAGCAGTGAACAGGCTTCACCCCTCCACTTT	CASSEQASPLHF
NA	TRBV19	NA	TRBJ1-5	TGTGCCACCTCAAGAAGCAATAGCAATCAGCCCCAGCATTTT	CATSRSNSNQPQHF
once	TRBV7-9	TRBD2	TRBJ2-4	TGTGCCAGCAGCTTAGCTAGCGGGATCTTAGCCAAAAACATTCAGTACTTC	CASSLASGILAKNIQYF
NA	TRBV7-2	TRBD1	TRBJ1-2	TGTGCCAGCAGCTCCGGGACAGCCTATGGCTACACCTTC	CASSSGTAYGYTF
NA	TRBV7-2	NA	TRBJ2-7	TGTGCCAGCAGCTTACTTATAAGTTCGGTCGAGCAGTACTTC	CASSLLISSVEQYF
once	TRBV7-2	NA	TRBJ1-4	TGTGCCAGCAGATTAGAGGGGGGGGATTGGGAAAAACTGTTTTTT	CASRLEGGDWEKLFF